This T cell receptor (beta chain) was observed in a study of vaccination and CD4 T cells after COVID-19. Comment on this clonotype: What it binds is unknown.

Germline values: CDR1 SGHKS, CDR2 YYEKEE (reference sequence). Trimming took off 1 base at V and 0 bases at J, with 3 bases between the two ends. The CDR3 length is 13 residues. Sample treatment: 10-day PBMC culture with coronavirus spike peptide pools or control peptides (ViraFEST assay). The unexposed donor's CD4+ T cells were collected before the COVID-19 pandemic (2011-2018). Sequencing of DNA taken from cultured CD4+ T cells relied on the Oncomine TCR Beta short-read assay. One entry per CDR3 protein, called by TCRdb with MiXCR from the PCR reads. The sample lists roughly 3,000 distinct CDR3 sequences; approximately 30% were seen once.

The sequencing sample was made of CD4+ T cells from blood, cultured in vitro. This chain links TRBV5-5 with TRBJ2-3; unclear D gene. The sequence was obtained from a human donor in good health. The CDR3: CASSLMSTDTQYF. In DNA, the CDR3 is TGTGCCAGCAGCTTGATGAGCACAGATACGCAGTATTTT. Complete variable domain (other parts from reference TRBV5-5 and TRBJ2-3): DAGVTQSPTHLIKTRGQQVTLRCSPISGHKSVSWYQQVLGQGPQFIFQYYEKEERGRGNFPDRFSARQFPNYSSELNVNALLLGDSALYLCASSLMSTDTQYFGPGTRLTVL.